This T cell receptor beta chain appears in the sequencing data of a study of PD-L1 blockade in urothelial cancer. On the study more broadly: Each blood sample yielded a median of about 130,000 T cells.

Profiling relied on immunoSEQ multiplex PCR, and the TCRdb table lists in-frame clones only, not all of them. This sample has some 60,000 clones, with around 84% found just once. Sequences were derived from PBMCs, sampled around atezolizumab (anti-PD-L1) treatment. The sequence was obtained from a man between 45 and 60 years old with urothelial cancer.

CDR3 sequence: CASSFPDSLISNQPQHF. The CDR3 DNA sequence: TGTGCCAGCAGCTTTCCGGACAGCTTAATTAGCAATCAGCCCCAGCATTTT. The chain joins TRBV7-2 to TRBJ1-5; D is possibly TRBD1 (6 bases). V was trimmed by 3 bases and J by 0 bases, leaving 15 bases between them. The CDR3 covers 17 residues. Looked up from germline, CDR1 is SGHTA and CDR2 is FQGNSA.